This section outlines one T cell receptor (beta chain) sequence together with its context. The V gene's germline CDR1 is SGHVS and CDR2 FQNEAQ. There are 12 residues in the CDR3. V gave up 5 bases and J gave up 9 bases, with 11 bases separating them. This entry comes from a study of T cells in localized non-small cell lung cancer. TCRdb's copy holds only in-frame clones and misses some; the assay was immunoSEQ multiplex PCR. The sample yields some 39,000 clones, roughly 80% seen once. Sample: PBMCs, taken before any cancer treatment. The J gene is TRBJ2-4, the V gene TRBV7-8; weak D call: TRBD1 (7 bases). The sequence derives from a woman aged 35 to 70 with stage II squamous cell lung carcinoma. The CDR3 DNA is TGTGCCAGCAGCACCCAGGGGGGCATTCAGTACTTC. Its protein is CASSTQGGIQYF.